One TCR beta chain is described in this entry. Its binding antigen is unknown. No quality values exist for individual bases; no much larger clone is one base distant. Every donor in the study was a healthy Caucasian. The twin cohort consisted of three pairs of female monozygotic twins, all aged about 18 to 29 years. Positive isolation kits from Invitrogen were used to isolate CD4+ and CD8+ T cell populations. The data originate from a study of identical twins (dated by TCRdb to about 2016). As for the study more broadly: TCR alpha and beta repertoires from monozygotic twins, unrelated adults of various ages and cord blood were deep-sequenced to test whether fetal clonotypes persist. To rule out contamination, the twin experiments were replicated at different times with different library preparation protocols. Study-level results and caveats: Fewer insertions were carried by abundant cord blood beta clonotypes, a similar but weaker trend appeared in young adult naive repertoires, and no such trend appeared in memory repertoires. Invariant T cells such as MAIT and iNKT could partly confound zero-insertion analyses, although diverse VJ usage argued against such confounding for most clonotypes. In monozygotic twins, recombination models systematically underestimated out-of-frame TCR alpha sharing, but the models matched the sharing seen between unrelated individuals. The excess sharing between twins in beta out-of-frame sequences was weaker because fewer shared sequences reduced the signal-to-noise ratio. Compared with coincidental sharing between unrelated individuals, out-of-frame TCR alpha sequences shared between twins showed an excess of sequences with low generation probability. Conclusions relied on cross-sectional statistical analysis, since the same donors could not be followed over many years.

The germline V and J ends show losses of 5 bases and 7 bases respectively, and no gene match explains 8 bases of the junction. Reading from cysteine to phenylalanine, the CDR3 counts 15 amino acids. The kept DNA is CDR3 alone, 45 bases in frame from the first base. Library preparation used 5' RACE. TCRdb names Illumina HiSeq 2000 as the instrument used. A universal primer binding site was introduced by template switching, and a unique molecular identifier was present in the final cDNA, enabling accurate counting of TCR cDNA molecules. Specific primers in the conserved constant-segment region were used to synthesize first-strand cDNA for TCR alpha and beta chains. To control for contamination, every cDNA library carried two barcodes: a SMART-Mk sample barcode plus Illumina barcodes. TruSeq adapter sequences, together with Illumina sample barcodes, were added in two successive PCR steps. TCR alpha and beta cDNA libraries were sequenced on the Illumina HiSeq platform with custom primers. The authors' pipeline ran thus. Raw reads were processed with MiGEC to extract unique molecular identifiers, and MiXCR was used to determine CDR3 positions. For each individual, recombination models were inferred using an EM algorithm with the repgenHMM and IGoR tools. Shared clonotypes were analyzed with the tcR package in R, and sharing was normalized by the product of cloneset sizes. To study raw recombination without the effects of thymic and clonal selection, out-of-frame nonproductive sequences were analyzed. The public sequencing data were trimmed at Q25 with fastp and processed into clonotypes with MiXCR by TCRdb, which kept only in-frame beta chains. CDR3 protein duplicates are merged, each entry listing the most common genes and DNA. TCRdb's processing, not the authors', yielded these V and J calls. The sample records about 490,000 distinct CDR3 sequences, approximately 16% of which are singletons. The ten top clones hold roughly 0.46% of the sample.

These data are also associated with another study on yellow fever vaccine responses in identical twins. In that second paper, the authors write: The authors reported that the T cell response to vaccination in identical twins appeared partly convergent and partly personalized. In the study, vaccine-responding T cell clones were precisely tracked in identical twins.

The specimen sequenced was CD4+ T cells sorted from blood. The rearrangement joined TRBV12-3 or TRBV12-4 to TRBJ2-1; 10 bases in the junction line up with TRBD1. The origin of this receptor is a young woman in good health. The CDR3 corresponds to CASSLRQGAGNEQFF. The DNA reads TGTGCCAGCAGTCTTCGACAGGGGGCTGGTAATGAGCAGTTCTTC.